Shown below are 27 T cell receptor beta chains from a single sample sequenced in a study of blood T cells in healthy people across ages. Sample-barcoded 5' priming and a J-beta primer mix drove a second PCR of roughly 7 to 11 cycles. TCRdb recomputed calls from the 5' RACE reads with MiXCR, one row per CDR3 protein. There are 800,000 to 950,000 distinct CDR3 sequences in the sample; 48% occur only once, and around an eighth lies in the top ten. The sequenced material came from blood. The receptors come from a young man in good health.

This clonotype was observed a few times. J is TRBJ2-1 and V is TRBV11-1, with 10 bases aligning to TRBD2. Germline lookup yields CDR1 SGHAT and CDR2 FQDESV (reference sequence). The V gene end was trimmed by 4 bases and the J gene end by 5 bases; junction bases not matched to a gene: 5. The CDR3 extends over 15 amino acids. CDR3 DNA: TGTGCCAGCAGCTCAGAGCGGGGGGGACACAATGAGCAGTTCTTC. Translated, it gives CASSSERGGHNEQFF.

This chain links TRBV6-4 with TRBJ1-4; D is possibly TRBD1 (6 bases). This CDR3 region has 14 residues. The germline V and J ends were trimmed by 7 bases and 3 bases, with 12 bases remaining between them. The germline CDR1 and CDR2 sequences are MRHNA and SNTAGT. CDR3 bases: TGTGCCAGCAACATACAGGGCCCTAATGAAAAACTGTTTTTT. Translating gives CASNIQGPNEKLFF.

The sample holds a few counts of this clonotype. The chain is built from TRBV3-1 and TRBJ1-6, with D perhaps matching TRBD1 (5 bases). Germline values: CDR1 LGHDT, CDR2 YNNKEL (reference sequence). This CDR3 comprises 14 residues. Trimming cost V 6 bases and J 4 bases, with 10 bases left between them. The CDR3 spells CASSTQGYNSPLHF. The CDR3 DNA sequence: TGTGCCAGCAGTACGCAGGGTTATAATTCACCCCTCCACTTT.

This clonotype was found a few times. The chain carries TRBV5-1 and TRBJ2-1; TRBD2 matches 10 bases. This CDR3 is 17 amino acids long. Germline loops: CDR1 SGHRS, CDR2 YFSETQ. V shed 0 bases and J 1 base; nucleotides not matched to a gene: 4. CDR3 region: CASSLGLAGPSYNEQFF. CDR3 bases: TGCGCCAGCAGCTTGGGACTAGCGGGTCCGTCCTACAATGAGCAGTTCTTC.

This clonotype has only a few counts. The rearrangement links TRBV5-1 to TRBJ1-1, with D perhaps matching TRBD1 (5 bases). The V end was cut by 0 bases, the J end by 2 bases, with 14 bases between. Per the germline V gene, CDR1 is SGHRS and CDR2 is YFSETQ. This CDR3 spans 16 amino acids. CDR3 sequence reads: CASSLARQGGNTEAFF. The CDR3 bases are TGCGCCAGCAGCTTGGCCAGGCAGGGAGGAAACACTGAAGCTTTCTTT.

There are a few counts of this clonotype. The chain joins TRBV7-8 to TRBJ2-4; no reliable D call. Trimming cost V 1 base and J 5 bases, with 15 bases left between them. Germline assignment: CDR1 SGHVS and CDR2 FQNEAQ. The CDR3 length is 16 residues. CDR3 in DNA: TGTGCCAGCAGCTTAGTTCTTGGCGGCACCGAAAACATTCAGTACTTC. The encoded protein is CASSLVLGGTENIQYF.

The rearrangement joins TRBV3-1 to TRBJ1-2; D might be TRBD1 (5 bases). The V gene's germline CDR1 is LGHDT and CDR2 YNNKEL (reference sequence). The CDR3 has 15 residues. V was cut by 1 base and J by 4 bases, with 13 bases left in between. CDR3 in DNA: TGTGCCAGCAGCCAAGGACGGACATCGAGCTATGGCTACACCTTC. This sequence encodes CASSQGRTSSYGYTF.

This clonotype came up a few times. V and J are TRBV25-1 and TRBJ2-7, with D possibly matching TRBD2 (5 bases). V was shortened by 3 bases and J by 3 bases, with 6 bases between the two germline ends. This CDR3 region has 12 residues. Germline CDR1 reads MGHDK; CDR2 reads SYGVNS. The CDR3 DNA follows: TGTGCCAGCAGTGAGGACTTCTACGAGCAGTACTTC. Translated: CASSEDFYEQYF.

This sequence joins TRBV3-1 and TRBJ1-2; tentative D call: TRBD1 (5 bases). V was shortened by 0 bases and J by 3 bases, with 11 bases between the two germline ends. The CDR3 spans 15 residues. Germline V CDR1 and CDR2: LGHDT, YNNKEL (reference sequence). This CDR3 is CASSQEGKGYYGYTF. As DNA, the CDR3 is TGTGCCAGCAGCCAAGAGGGAAAGGGGTACTATGGCTACACCTTC.

The V and J genes are TRBV12-3 or TRBV12-4 and TRBJ2-3, with TRBD2 matching over 8 bases. V dropped 6 bases and J dropped 13; count of bases not matched to a gene: 24. The CDR3 runs 17 residues. For the CDR3, the DNA is TGTGCCAGCAGCCTACAAGGAGCGGGGGTGGGCACAGATATGGAGTATTTT. Its translation is CASSLQGAGVGTDMEYF.

This clonotype was counted a few times. As DNA, the CDR3 is TGTGCCAGCAGTCCTCCGGACAGGGTCTATGGCTACACCTTC. This encodes CASSPPDRVYGYTF. The chain carries TRBV7-9 and TRBJ1-2; 8 bases align to TRBD1. The junction had 7 bases not matched to a gene; V was cut back by 6 bases and J by 4 bases. The CDR3 extends over 14 amino acids. Germline CDR1 SEHNR, CDR2 FQNEAQ (reference sequence). The full variable domain, in which reference TRBV7-9 and TRBJ1-2 provide the parts outside the CDR3, is DTGVSQNPRHKITKRGQNVTFRCDPISEHNRLYWYRQTLGQGPEFLTYFQNEAQLEKSRLLSDRFSAERPKGSFSTLEIQRTEQGDSAMYLCASSPPDRVYGYTFGSGTRLTVV.

The chain is built from TRBV12-3 or TRBV12-4 and TRBJ2-1; TRBD2 might be the D (5 bases). The CDR3 is 14 amino acids. Deletions cut 6 bases from V and 4 bases from J, with 13 bases between. Here the CDR3 reads CASRLSDSYNEQFF. As DNA, the CDR3 is TGTGCCAGCAGGTTATCGGACTCGTACAATGAGCAGTTCTTC.

The CDR3 DNA reads as TGCGCCAGCAGCCGGGGACGTGTGGCTTTCTTT. Amino acids: CASSRGRVAFF. The chain recombines TRBV4-1 with TRBJ1-1; possibly TRBD1 for D (5 bases). CDR1 is MGHRA and CDR2 is YSYEKL in the germline V gene. This CDR3 has 11 amino acids. V was shortened by 4 bases and J by 11 bases, with 11 bases between the two germline ends.

The chain recombines TRBV9 with TRBJ2-5; 8 bases fit TRBD1. The CDR3 runs 15 residues. The ends lost 0 bases at V and 4 bases at J; junction bases unmatched: 5. Germline V gene data show CDR1 as SGDLS and CDR2 as YYNGEE. CDR3 sequence (DNA): TGTGCCAGCAGCGTAGATGCAGGGGGCTTAGAGACCCAGTACTTC. Amino acid sequence: CASSVDAGGLETQYF.

J is TRBJ2-1 and V is TRBV4-3; D gene unclear. The CDR3 loop spans 15 amino acids. Germline loops: CDR1 LGHNA, CDR2 YSLEER. Trimming cost V 0 bases and J 7 bases, with 13 bases left between them. The CDR3 coding sequence is TGCGCCAGCAGCCAAGATTCAAGGGCCATGAATGAGCAGTTCTTC. As protein: CASSQDSRAMNEQFF.

This clonotype showed up just a few times. The chain employs TRBV21-1 and TRBJ2-7; the table names TRBD1, a call not compared with the DNA. TRBV21-1 is termed a pseudogene. CDR3 length: 17 amino acids. CDR3 nucleotide sequence: TGTGCCAGCAGCCTCCTAAAACAGGGTCTCAGGTCCTACGAGCAGTACTTC. The encoded protein is CASSLLKQGLRSYEQYF.

This chain joins TRBV5-1 and TRBJ1-2, with 9 bases matching TRBD1. The ends lost 3 bases at V and 5 bases at J; junction bases unmatched: 14. Germline-derived CDR1 and CDR2 are SGHRS and YFSETQ. The CDR3 consists of 17 residues. CDR3 sequence: CASSSFPGTGLRYGYTF. In nucleotides, the CDR3 is TGCGCCAGCAGCTCTTTTCCCGGGACAGGGCTCCGATATGGCTACACCTTC. The variable domain in full, with the rest retrieved from reference TRBV5-1 and TRBJ1-2, is KAGVTQTPRYLIKTRGQQVTLSCSPISGHRSVSWYQQTPGQGLQFLFEYFSETQRNKGNFPGRFSGRQFSNSRSEMNVSTLELGDSALYLCASSSFPGTGLRYGYTFGSGTRLTVV.

V gene TRBV25-1 combines with J gene TRBJ2-7; D is uncertain. Germline CDR1 is MGHDK and CDR2 is SYGVNS. Deletions cut 0 bases from V and 3 bases from J, with 6 bases between. This CDR3 has 13 amino acids. CDR3 loop: CASSEYRFYEQYF. CDR3 bases: TGTGCCAGCAGTGAATATCGTTTCTACGAGCAGTACTTC.

V is TRBV7-8 and J is TRBJ1-5; perhaps TRBD1 as D (5 bases). V lost 5 bases, J lost 4 bases, and 18 bases lay in between. The CDR3 is made up of 16 amino acids. Looked up from germline, CDR1 is SGHVS and CDR2 is FQNEAQ. The CDR3 DNA reads as TGTGCCAGCAGCCCGGGGGAGGTCAGGCTAAATCAGCCCCAGCATTTT. Amino acid sequence: CASSPGEVRLNQPQHF.

There are a few counts of this clonotype. The chain has TRBV20-1 and TRBJ2-7; TRBD1 aligns across 8 bases. The length of the CDR3 is 13 residues. After removal of 1 base from V and 2 bases from J, the junction contained 1 base not matched to a gene. Per germline, CDR1 DFQATT and CDR2 SNEGSKA (reference sequence). The CDR3 coding sequence is TGCAGTGCTAGAGTGGACAGGGCCTACGAGCAGTACTTC. Its translation is CSARVDRAYEQYF.

The sample holds a few counts of this clonotype. The gene calls are TRBV6-5 and TRBJ1-2; unclear D gene. CDR1 and CDR2 from the germline V gene are MNHEY and SVGAGI. The CDR3 is 13 amino acids. V was shortened by 2 bases and J by 0 bases, with 4 bases between the two germline ends. This CDR3 is CASSYIPNYGYTF. The CDR3 DNA sequence: TGTGCCAGCAGTTACATACCTAACTATGGCTACACCTTC.

The sample holds a few counts of this clonotype. J is TRBJ2-3 and V is TRBV11-2, with D possibly TRBD2 on 5 matching bases. Germline CDR1 is SGHAT and CDR2 is FQNNGV. CDR3 length: 17 residues. Trimming took 1 base from V and 6 from J, leaving 20 bases between them. In nucleotides, the CDR3 is TGTGCCAGCAGCTTAGTTTCTACGGACCTACGAGGGGATACGCAGTATTTT. It yields the protein CASSLVSTDLRGDTQYF.

The chain employs TRBV6-2 or TRBV6-3 and TRBJ2-1, with 13 nucleotides matching TRBD2. Germline V lookup: CDR1 MNHEY, CDR2 SVGEGT. The CDR3 length is 17 residues. V dropped 7 bases and J dropped 8; count of bases not matched to a gene: 14. CDR3 sequence reads: CASTKGTSGVGIDEQFF. The DNA for the CDR3 is TGTGCCAGCACCAAGGGGACTAGCGGGGTTGGAATAGATGAGCAGTTCTTC.

In this sample, this clonotype turned up many times. This CDR3 reads CSVEGQKEGQYF. The CDR3 nucleotides read TGCAGCGTTGAAGGGCAAAAAGAGGGGCAGTACTTC. V usage is TRBV29-1 and J usage is TRBJ2-7; possibly TRBD2 for D (5 bases). This CDR3 region has 12 residues. Per the germline V gene, CDR1 is SQVTM and CDR2 is ANQGSEA. With 1 base removed from V and 9 bases from J, the gap between germline ends came to 13 bases.

This clonotype was recorded only once. The chain couples TRBV7-9 to TRBJ2-1; TRBD1 matches 8 bases. Trimming cost V 4 bases and J 1 base; bases outside gene matches: 9. The V gene's germline CDR1 is SEHNR and CDR2 FQNEAQ (reference sequence). CDR3 length equals 17 residues. Here the CDR3 reads CASSSQGAGGSYNEQFF. The CDR3 DNA reads TGTGCCAGCAGCTCGCAGGGGGCAGGGGGGTCCTACAATGAGCAGTTCTTC.

V usage is TRBV2 and J usage is TRBJ2-5; D uncertain. Germline assignment: CDR1 SNHLY and CDR2 FYNNEI. The V end lost 8 bases, the J end lost 2 bases, and 15 bases lay between the germline ends. CDR3 size: 14 residues. The CDR3 DNA reads as TGTGCCAGCGCCGCCACCGAATTACAAGAGACCCAGTACTTC. Translation gives CASAATELQETQYF.

The J gene is TRBJ1-5, the V gene TRBV7-9; 8 bases align to TRBD1. The CDR3 spans 16 residues. The V gene's germline CDR1 is SEHNR and CDR2 FQNEAQ (reference sequence). V lost 5 bases and J lost 2; bases outside the gene matches: 8. This CDR3 is CASSPQGAVGNQPQHF. Here the CDR3 DNA reads TGTGCCAGCAGCCCGCAGGGGGCGGTGGGCAATCAGCCCCAGCATTTT. The full variable domain, its missing parts supplied by reference TRBV7-9 and TRBJ1-5, is DTGVSQNPRHKITKRGQNVTFRCDPISEHNRLYWYRQTLGQGPEFLTYFQNEAQLEKSRLLSDRFSAERPKGSFSTLEIQRTEQGDSAMYLCASSPQGAVGNQPQHFGDGTRLSIL.